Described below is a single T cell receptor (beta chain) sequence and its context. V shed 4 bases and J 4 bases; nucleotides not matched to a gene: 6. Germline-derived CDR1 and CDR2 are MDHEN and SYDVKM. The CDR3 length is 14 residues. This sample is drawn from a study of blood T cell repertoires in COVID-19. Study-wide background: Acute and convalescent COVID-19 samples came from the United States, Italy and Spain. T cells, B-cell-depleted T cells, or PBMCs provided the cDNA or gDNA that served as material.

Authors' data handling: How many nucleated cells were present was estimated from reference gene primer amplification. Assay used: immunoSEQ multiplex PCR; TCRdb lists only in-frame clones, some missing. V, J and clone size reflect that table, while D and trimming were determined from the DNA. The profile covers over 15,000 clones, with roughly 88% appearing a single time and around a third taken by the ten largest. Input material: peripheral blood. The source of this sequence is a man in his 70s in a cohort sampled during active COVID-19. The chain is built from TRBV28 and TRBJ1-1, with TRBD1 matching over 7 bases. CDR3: CASSSLQGLTEAFF. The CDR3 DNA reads TGTGCCAGCAGTTCGCTACAGGGGCTCACTGAAGCTTTCTTT.